A single sample is the source of the 15 T cell receptor beta chains below, sequenced in a study of blood T cell repertoires in COVID-19. Repertoires were generated with immunoSEQ multiplex PCR, while TCRdb's copy carries only in-frame clones and drops some. Counted here are roughly 87,000 clones, roughly 87% occurring once; the ten biggest clones make up around 5.2%. The source material was peripheral blood. All receptors come from a woman older than 75 with active COVID-19.

The V gene is TRBV7-9, the J gene TRBJ2-2, with D possibly TRBD2 on 5 matching bases. V was shortened by 5 bases and J by 3 bases, with 13 bases between the two germline ends. This CDR3 comprises 15 residues. In germline, CDR1 is SEHNR, CDR2 FQNEAQ (reference sequence). DNA of the CDR3: TGTGCCAGCAGCGTCTCTTCCGGGGACACCGGGGAGCTGTTTTTT. It codes for CASSVSSGDTGELFF.

The chain recombines TRBV12-5 with TRBJ2-1; weak D call: TRBD1 (6 bases). The CDR3 has 17 residues. Germline CDR1 LGHNT, CDR2 FRNRAP. The V gene lost 1 base and the J gene lost 3 bases, with 16 bases spanning the gap. Here the CDR3 DNA reads TGTGCTAGTGGTTTGGGCACAGGGTCCCTCAACTACAATGAGCAGTTCTTC. Its translation is CASGLGTGSLNYNEQFF.

This chain links TRBV18 with TRBJ1-2; D may be TRBD1 (6 bases). CDR1 KGHSH and CDR2 LQKENI come from the germline V gene. This CDR3 spans 14 amino acids. V shed 4 bases and J shed 5 bases, with 14 bases lying between them. CDR3 region: CASSRQDVSYGYTF. The DNA of the CDR3 is TGTGCCAGCTCACGACAGGACGTCTCTTATGGCTACACCTTC. Drawing the rest from reference TRBV18 and TRBJ1-2, the complete variable domain is NAGVMQNPRHLVRRRGQEARLRCSPMKGHSHVYWYRQLPEEGLKFMVYLQKENIIDESGMPKERFSAEFPKEGPSILRIQQVVRGDSAAYFCASSRQDVSYGYTFGSGTRLTVV.

The chain recombines TRBV6-1 with TRBJ2-3, with TRBD2 matching over 10 bases. The ends lost 4 bases at V and 6 bases at J; junction bases unmatched: 16. The CDR3 is 18 amino acids. Germline CDR1 reads MNHNS; CDR2 reads SASEGT. The CDR3 is CASSGITSGALVADTQYF. The CDR3 coding sequence is TGTGCCAGCAGTGGAATAACTAGCGGGGCGCTCGTAGCGGATACGCAGTATTTT.

The rearrangement links TRBV3-1 (or the pseudogene TRBV3-2) to TRBJ1-2; possibly TRBD1 for D (5 bases). Per the germline V gene, CDR1 is LGHDT and CDR2 is YNNKEL (reference sequence). Trimming pared 3 bases from V and 8 bases from J, leaving 13 bases between. The CDR3 is 13 residues long. For the CDR3, the DNA is TGTGCCAGCAGCCAGGGGGGGGTTCGAGGCTACACCTTC. This gives the protein CASSQGGVRGYTF.

Ten or more counts support this clone. The chain recombines TRBV11-2 with TRBJ2-7, with 9 nucleotides matching TRBD2. Looked up from germline, CDR1 is SGHAT and CDR2 is FQNNGV. The junction had 8 bases not matched to a gene; V was cut back by 0 bases and J by 11 bases. There are 14 residues in the CDR3. The CDR3 coding sequence is TGTGCCAGCAGCTTAGAATTTAGCGGGAGAAGGGAGTACTTC. Its protein product is CASSLEFSGRREYF.

This chain joins TRBV28 and TRBJ2-3, with 10 bases aligning to TRBD1. J lost 1 base, V lost 4 bases, and 11 bases had no gene match. The CDR3 length is 18 residues. Germline V gives CDR1 MDHEN, CDR2 SYDVKM. CDR3 in DNA: TGTGCCAGCAGTTATAGGACAGGGGGGCCCTTTGGCACAGATACGCAGTATTTT. Protein: CASSYRTGGPFGTDTQYF.

A single count supports this clone. The CDR3 nucleotides read TGTGCCAGCACCTTCCCCCTGAATTCCCACCGTGGACAGAAGAATCACAATGAGCAGTTCTTC. Its translation is CASTFPLNSHRGQKNHNEQFF. This chain links TRBV28 with TRBJ2-1; D is perhaps TRBD1 (6 bases). This CDR3 spans 21 amino acids. Germline CDR1 MDHEN, CDR2 SYDVKM. The ends were cut back, 7 bases at V and 5 bases at J, with 36 bases in the middle.

The gene calls are TRBV28 and TRBJ2-5; 13 nucleotides line up with TRBD2. Germline CDR1 is MDHEN and CDR2 is SYDVKM. Trimming cost V 5 bases and J 0 bases; bases outside gene matches: 6. CDR3 length equals 17 residues. In nucleotides, the CDR3 is TGTGCCAGCAGTCCCACCGGGACTAGCGGGAACCAAGAGACCCAGTACTTC. It encodes CASSPTGTSGNQETQYF.

The chain employs TRBV27 and TRBJ1-2; D unclear. V was cut by 5 bases and J by 7 bases, with 17 bases left in between. The CDR3 is 14 residues long. CDR1 and CDR2 (germline): MNHEY, SMNVEV (reference sequence). This chain's CDR3 is CASSPSGSLRGYTF. The CDR3 coding sequence is TGTGCCAGCAGTCCCTCCGGGTCCCTCCGTGGCTACACCTTC.

This sequence joins TRBV2 and TRBJ1-1; D gene unclear. The germline CDR1 and CDR2 sequences are SNHLY and FYNNEI. The V end lost 7 bases, the J end lost 2 bases, and 8 bases lay between the germline ends. The CDR3 contains 12 residues. The CDR3 is CASTNSNTEAFF. The CDR3 nucleotides are TGTGCCAGCACGAACTCTAACACTGAAGCTTTCTTT. The complete variable domain, with remaining parts taken from reference TRBV2 and TRBJ1-1, reads EPEVTQTPSHQVTQMGQEVILRCVPISNHLYFYWYRQILGQKVEFLVSFYNNEISEKSEIFDDQFSVERPDGSNFTLKIRSTKLEDSAMYFCASTNSNTEAFFGQGTRLTVV.

J is TRBJ2-7 and V is TRBV2; the match to TRBD2 covers 8 bases. The germline V gene has CDR1 SNHLY and CDR2 FYNNEI. The CDR3 runs 14 residues. V shed 7 bases, J shed 2 bases, and the junction held 7 bases outside the gene matches. Here the CDR3 reads CASMSGSGAYEQYF. The CDR3 nucleotides read TGTGCCAGCATGAGCGGGAGCGGGGCCTACGAGCAGTACTTC.

The rearrangement uses TRBV9 and TRBJ2-2, with 12 bases fitting TRBD1. V shed 4 bases and J 4 bases; nucleotides not matched to a gene: 5. The length of the CDR3 is 16 residues. CDR1 and CDR2 from the germline V gene are SGDLS and YYNGEE. DNA of the CDR3: TGTGCCAGCAGCACAAGGGGACAGGGGGCCACCGGGGAGCTGTTTTTT. This codes for CASSTRGQGATGELFF. Based on the CDR3 plus reference TRBV9 and TRBJ2-2, the full variable domain is DSGVTQTPKHLITATGQRVTLRCSPRSGDLSVYWYQQSLDQGLQFLIQYYNGEERAKGNILERFSAQQFPDLHSELNLSSLELGDSALYFCASSTRGQGATGELFFGEGSRLTVL.

V and J are TRBV18 and TRBJ2-1; 9 bases map to TRBD2. Germline CDR1 KGHSH, CDR2 LQKENI. V lost 4 bases to trimming and J lost 6 bases; unmatched junction nucleotides: 13. The CDR3 has 17 amino acids. The DNA for the CDR3 is TGTGCCAGCTCACAGGGCCTAGCGGGAACCTTTGGCAATGAGCAGTTCTTC. The encoded protein is CASSQGLAGTFGNEQFF.

The chain carries TRBV7-9 and TRBJ1-2, with D maybe TRBD1 (6 bases). Trimming shortened V by 6 bases and J by 7 bases, and 12 bases separated the two germline ends. This CDR3 is 12 amino acids long. CDR1 and CDR2 from the germline V gene are SEHNR and FQNEAQ (reference sequence). CDR3 sequence (DNA): TGTGCCAGCAGGTCTAACAGGGTTGGCTACACCTTC. Translating gives CASRSNRVGYTF.